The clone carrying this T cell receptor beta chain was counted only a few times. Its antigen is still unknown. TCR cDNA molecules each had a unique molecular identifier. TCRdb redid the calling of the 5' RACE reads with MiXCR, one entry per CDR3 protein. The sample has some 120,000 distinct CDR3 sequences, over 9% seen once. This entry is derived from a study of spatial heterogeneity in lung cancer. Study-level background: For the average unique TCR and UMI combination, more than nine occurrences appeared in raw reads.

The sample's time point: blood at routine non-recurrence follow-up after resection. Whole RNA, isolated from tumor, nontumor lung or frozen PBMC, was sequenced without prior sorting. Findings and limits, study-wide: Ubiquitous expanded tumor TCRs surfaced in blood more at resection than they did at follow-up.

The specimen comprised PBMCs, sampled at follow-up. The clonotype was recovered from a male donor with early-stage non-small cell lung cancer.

The CDR3 sequence: CASSQDRLRGNEQFF. The DNA for the CDR3 is TGTGCCAGCAGCCAAGATAGACTGAGGGGCAATGAGCAGTTCTTC. The chain combines TRBV3-1 with TRBJ2-1; D is perhaps TRBD1 or TRBD2 (5 bases each). The CDR3 contains 15 residues. The V end was cut by 0 bases, the J end by 6 bases, with 12 bases between. Looked up from germline, CDR1 is LGHDT and CDR2 is YNNKEL (reference sequence).